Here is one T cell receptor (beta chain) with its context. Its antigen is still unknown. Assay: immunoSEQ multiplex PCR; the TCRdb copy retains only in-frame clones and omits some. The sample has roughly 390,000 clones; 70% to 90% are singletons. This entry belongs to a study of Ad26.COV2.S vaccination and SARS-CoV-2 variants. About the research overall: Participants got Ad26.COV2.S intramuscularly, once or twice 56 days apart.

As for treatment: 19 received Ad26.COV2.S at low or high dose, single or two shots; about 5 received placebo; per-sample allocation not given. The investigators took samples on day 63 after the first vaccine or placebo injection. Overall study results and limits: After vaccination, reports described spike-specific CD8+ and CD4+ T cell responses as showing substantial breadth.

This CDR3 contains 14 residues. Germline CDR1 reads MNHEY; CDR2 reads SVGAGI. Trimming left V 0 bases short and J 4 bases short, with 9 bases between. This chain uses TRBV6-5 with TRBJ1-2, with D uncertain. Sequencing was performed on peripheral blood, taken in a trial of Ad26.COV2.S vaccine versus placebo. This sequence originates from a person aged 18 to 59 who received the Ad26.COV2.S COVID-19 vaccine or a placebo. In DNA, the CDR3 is TGTGCCAGCAGTTACTCGACGAGGCGCTATGGCTACACCTTC. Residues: CASSYSTRRYGYTF.